These 24 T cell receptor beta chains share one sample of origin, sequenced in a study of blood T cell repertoires in COVID-19. Measured with immunoSEQ multiplex PCR; TCRdb has only the in-frame clones, and not every one. The sample consists of under 150,000 clones, roughly 77% of them appearing once. Source material: peripheral blood. The receptor set was obtained from a man aged 55 to 70 with acute or convalescent COVID-19.

The chain joins TRBV29-1 to TRBJ2-1; D is perhaps TRBD1 (6 bases). The CDR3 has 13 amino acids. The germline V gene encodes CDR1 SQVTM and CDR2 ANQGSEA. The V and J ends lost 3 bases and 8 bases respectively, with 14 bases between them. The CDR3 region has the DNA TGCAGCGTTGATTCCACAGGGAGCCATGAGCAGTTCTTC. Translating it yields CSVDSTGSHEQFF.

The chain combines TRBV5-1 with TRBJ2-1, with TRBD2 matching 7 bases. Germline assignment: CDR1 SGHRS and CDR2 YFSETQ. The CDR3 covers 15 residues. Trimming cost V 1 base and J 0 bases; bases outside gene matches: 1. The CDR3 nucleotides read TGCGCCAGCAGCTTGAGGACTAGCTCCTACAATGAGCAGTTCTTC. It specifies CASSLRTSSYNEQFF. The full variable domain, in which reference TRBV5-1 and TRBJ2-1 provide the parts outside the CDR3, is KAGVTQTPRYLIKTRGQQVTLSCSPISGHRSVSWYQQTPGQGLQFLFEYFSETQRNKGNFPGRFSGRQFSNSRSEMNVSTLELGDSALYLCASSLRTSSYNEQFFGPGTRLTVL.

The chain employs TRBV30 and TRBJ2-1, with a weak D call TRBD2 (5 bases). Germline values: CDR1 GTSNPN, CDR2 SVGIG (reference sequence). Trimming stripped 2 bases from V and 9 bases from J, with 17 bases between. This CDR3 has 14 residues. The DNA for the CDR3 is TGTGCCTGGAGTTTGCCTGGGGAGCGGTTTGAGCAGTTCTTC. It is translated as CAWSLPGERFEQFF.

A remark on this clone: Other DNA sequences of this sample code for an identical CDR3. V usage is TRBV27 and J usage is TRBJ2-1; D ambiguous. The V gene's germline CDR1 is MNHEY and CDR2 SMNVEV (reference sequence). The CDR3 covers 11 residues. V was cut by 5 bases and J by 4 bases, with 3 bases left in between. This CDR3 is CASSLYNEQFF. The DNA for the CDR3 is TGTGCCAGCAGTCTATACAATGAGCAGTTCTTC.

The chain carries TRBV7-8 and TRBJ2-2, with TRBD1 identical over 7 bases. The V gene end was trimmed by 3 bases and the J gene end by 5 bases; junction bases not matched to a gene: 9. Germline values: CDR1 SGHVS, CDR2 FQNEAQ. The CDR3 has 16 amino acids. The CDR3 spells CASSFSGGAATGELFF. The CDR3, as DNA: TGTGCCAGCAGCTTTTCAGGGGGAGCGGCAACCGGGGAGCTGTTTTTT.

This chain links TRBV11-3 with TRBJ2-7; TRBD2 agrees at 7 bases. Germline trimming cut 0 bases from V and 3 bases from J; bases unmatched to any gene: 11. The CDR3 sequence is 17 residues long. CDR1 is SGHNT and CDR2 is YENEEA in the germline V gene. The CDR3 DNA is TGTGCCAGCAGCTTAGACCCTCGGCGGGAGTGGGACTACGAGCAGTACTTC. Amino acid sequence: CASSLDPRREWDYEQYF.

This sequence joins TRBV7-3 and TRBJ2-3; 8 bases align to TRBD1. With V trimmed by 1 base and J by 5 bases, 11 bases remained unmatched. Germline V gene data show CDR1 as SGHTA and CDR2 as FQGTGA. The CDR3 is 17 amino acids. CDR3 in amino acids: CASSLISGGQGEDTQYF. CDR3 bases: TGTGCCAGCAGCTTAATATCAGGGGGCCAAGGGGAAGATACGCAGTATTTT.

This rearrangement joins TRBV27 to TRBJ2-7; TRBD1 matches at 7 bases. Losses at the gene ends were 5 bases for V and 3 bases for J; bases not matched to a gene: 7. Germline CDR1 reads MNHEY; CDR2 reads SMNVEV (reference sequence). The CDR3 spans 14 residues. CDR3 amino acids: CASSPQGLFYEQYF. CDR3 in DNA: TGTGCCAGCAGTCCACAGGGGCTCTTCTACGAGCAGTACTTC.

V gene TRBV29-1 combines with J gene TRBJ2-2, with 10 bases aligning to TRBD2. This CDR3 has 17 amino acids. Germline trimming cut 1 base from V and 2 bases from J; bases unmatched to any gene: 7. Germline V gene sequence: CDR1 SQVTM, CDR2 ANQGSEA. CDR3 nucleotide sequence: TGCAGCGTTGAAGTCATTACTAGCGGGGTAAACACCGGGGAGCTGTTTTTT. It encodes CSVEVITSGVNTGELFF.

V usage is TRBV3-1 (or the pseudogene TRBV3-2) and J usage is TRBJ2-6, with 7 bases matching TRBD2. The germline gives CDR1 LGHDT, CDR2 YNNKEL (reference sequence). The V gene end was trimmed by 8 bases and the J gene end by 0 bases; junction bases not matched to a gene: 4. The CDR3 contains 15 residues. The CDR3 nucleotides read TGTGCCAGCGCTACGGGGGGCTCTGGGGCCAACGTCCTGACTTTC. It yields the protein CASATGGSGANVLTF.

V gene TRBV9 combines with J gene TRBJ2-7; 9 bases line up with TRBD2. CDR3 length: 13 residues. Germline CDR1 SGDLS, CDR2 YYNGEE. V lost 7 bases to trimming and J lost 1 base; unmatched junction nucleotides: 3. The CDR3 sequence: CASGAGGSYEQYF. Here the CDR3 DNA reads TGTGCCAGCGGAGCGGGAGGATCCTACGAGCAGTACTTC.

This clone showed up just a few times. V and J are TRBV7-9 and TRBJ2-7; 7 bases are shared with TRBD1. V was pared by 3 bases and J by 0 bases, with 8 bases of the junction left unmatched. This CDR3 has 16 amino acids. The germline gives CDR1 SEHNR, CDR2 FQNEAQ (reference sequence). CDR3 sequence reads: CASSFRGQKSSYEQYF. CDR3 DNA: TGTGCCAGCAGCTTTCGGGGACAGAAAAGCTCCTACGAGCAGTACTTC.

The rearrangement links TRBV7-9 to TRBJ1-5; 7 nucleotides line up with TRBD1. After removal of 6 bases from V and 3 bases from J, the junction contained 14 bases not matched to a gene. The CDR3 runs to 17 residues. Germline V CDR1 and CDR2: SEHNR, FQNEAQ (reference sequence). CDR3 in DNA: TGTGCCAGCAGGCTGAGGGACAGTGAAAAAGACAATCAGCCCCAGCATTTT. It is translated as CASRLRDSEKDNQPQHF.

V is TRBV5-1 and J is TRBJ1-2, with D possibly being TRBD1 (5 bases). V was cut by 4 bases and J by 4 bases, with 17 bases left in between. The CDR3 extends over 15 amino acids. Germline CDR1 and CDR2: SGHRS and YFSETQ. The CDR3 is CASSAEGISGYGYTF. The DNA for the CDR3 is TGCGCCAGCAGCGCGGAGGGGATCTCGGGCTATGGCTACACCTTC. Combining the CDR3 with reference TRBV5-1 and TRBJ1-2 gives the whole variable domain KAGVTQTPRYLIKTRGQQVTLSCSPISGHRSVSWYQQTPGQGLQFLFEYFSETQRNKGNFPGRFSGRQFSNSRSEMNVSTLELGDSALYLCASSAEGISGYGYTFGSGTRLTVV.

The rearrangement links TRBV27 to TRBJ2-3; perhaps TRBD2 as D (5 bases). In germline, CDR1 is MNHEY, CDR2 SMNVEV (reference sequence). V dropped 5 bases and J dropped 1 base, with 19 bases sitting between them. The CDR3 has 17 amino acids. Here the CDR3 DNA reads TGTGCCAGCAGTGGCCGGCCGGAGGTTTCGGGCACAGATACGCAGTATTTT. This encodes CASSGRPEVSGTDTQYF.

The chain employs TRBV24-1 and TRBJ2-5; 12 positions match TRBD1. Trimming at V came to 4 bases and at J to 4 bases, leaving 3 bases not matched to a gene. The CDR3 is 15 residues long. Germline V gene sequence: CDR1 KGHDR, CDR2 SFDVKD. The CDR3 here is CATSEGTGGRETQYF. The DNA of the CDR3 is TGTGCCACCAGTGAAGGGACAGGGGGCAGAGAGACCCAGTACTTC.

This chain links TRBV27 with TRBJ1-2; 8 positions agree with TRBD1. This CDR3 comprises 16 residues. Germline V gives CDR1 MNHEY, CDR2 SMNVEV (reference sequence). With 1 base clipped from V and 5 bases from J, the junction kept 9 bases outside the gene matches. In DNA form, the CDR3 reads TGTGCCAGCAGTTTATTAGGGACAGGACGGTTTTATGGCTACACCTTC. Translating gives CASSLLGTGRFYGYTF.

The chain has TRBV7-9 and TRBJ2-7; no reliable D call. The germline V and J ends were trimmed by 2 bases and 2 bases, with 10 bases remaining between them. The germline V gene encodes CDR1 SEHNR and CDR2 FQNEAQ (reference sequence). This CDR3 is 14 amino acids long. CDR3 sequence: CASSLFPLAYEQYF. The CDR3 DNA sequence: TGTGCCAGCAGCTTATTTCCCTTAGCCTACGAGCAGTACTTC.

The chain uses TRBV29-1 and TRBJ2-7; 7 bases map to TRBD2. CDR1 SQVTM and CDR2 ANQGSEA come from the germline V gene. This CDR3 region has 12 residues. The J segment lost 2 bases and the V segment lost 3 bases, leaving 1 base of the junction unmatched. The CDR3 protein is CSVEGGAYEQYF. Written as DNA, the CDR3 is TGCAGCGTTGAGGGGGGGGCCTACGAGCAGTACTTC.

This clone was observed a few times. The CDR3 loop is CASSIGSHPGAFF. The CDR3 bases are TGTGCCAGTAGTATAGGGTCACACCCGGGGGCTTTCTTT. The chain carries TRBV19 and TRBJ1-1, with D uncertain. V lost 1 base to trimming and J lost 11 bases, with 14 bases between them. Germline lookup yields CDR1 LNHDA and CDR2 SQIVND (reference sequence). The CDR3 loop spans 13 amino acids.

The rearrangement joins TRBV5-1 to TRBJ2-5; 7 bases are a match to TRBD1. The trim removed 4 bases at V and 4 bases at J, leaving 1 base unmatched. CDR3 length equals 12 residues. Germline lookup yields CDR1 SGHRS and CDR2 YFSETQ. Written as DNA, the CDR3 is TGCGCCAGCAGCCGACAGGGAGAGACCCAGTACTTC. The encoded protein is CASSRQGETQYF. Full variable domain (rest looked up from reference TRBV5-1 and TRBJ2-5): KAGVTQTPRYLIKTRGQQVTLSCSPISGHRSVSWYQQTPGQGLQFLFEYFSETQRNKGNFPGRFSGRQFSNSRSEMNVSTLELGDSALYLCASSRQGETQYFGPGTRLLVL.

V usage is TRBV2 and J usage is TRBJ1-6; D is ambiguous. V was trimmed by 6 bases and J by 4 bases, leaving 13 bases between them. CDR1 SNHLY and CDR2 FYNNEI come from the germline V gene. The length of the CDR3 is 15 residues. CDR3 residues: CASRREEGYNSPLHF. The CDR3 coding sequence is TGTGCCAGCAGGAGGGAGGAGGGTTATAATTCACCCCTCCACTTT. The variable domain in full, with the rest retrieved from reference TRBV2 and TRBJ1-6, is EPEVTQTPSHQVTQMGQEVILRCVPISNHLYFYWYRQILGQKVEFLVSFYNNEISEKSEIFDDQFSVERPDGSNFTLKIRSTKLEDSAMYFCASRREEGYNSPLHFGNGTRLTVT.

This chain connects TRBV5-1 to TRBJ2-3; 9 nucleotides line up with TRBD1. Germline-derived CDR1 and CDR2 are SGHRS and YFSETQ. Trimming took 0 bases from V and 1 from J; bases not matched to a gene: 3. This CDR3 comprises 16 residues. CDR3 protein: CASSLGGQGGTDTQYF. The CDR3 nucleotides read TGCGCCAGCAGCTTGGGGGGACAGGGCGGCACAGATACGCAGTATTTT.

About this clone itself: This sample includes further DNA sequences coding for the same CDR3. The chain is built from TRBV7-3 and TRBJ1-2; D uncertain. This CDR3 has 16 residues. Trimming pared 5 bases from V and 4 bases from J, leaving 20 bases between. Germline loops: CDR1 SGHTA, CDR2 FQGTGA. The CDR3 bases are TGTGCCAGCAGCCCCGGTGGCAGCAGCTCAGGCTATGGCTACACCTTC. Translation: CASSPGGSSSGYGYTF.